This paragraph covers one T cell receptor beta chain sequence. Its recognized antigen is unknown. Qualities for individual bases were not recorded, and no much larger clone is one base off. The junction shows trimming of 6 bases on V and 5 bases on J, and the gene matches do not reach 6 bases of it. CDR1 and CDR2, per the germline V gene, are MNHEY and SVGAGI. Counted from cysteine to phenylalanine, this CDR3 has 13 amino acids. Only the CDR3 part of the read is kept: 39 bases, read in frame from the first base. This sample is part of a study of neoadjuvant nivolumab and ipilimumab in lung cancer (TCRdb year 2020). For the study in its entirety: Intravenous nivolumab was dosed at 3 mg/kg on days 1, 15 and 29, and in the combination arm ipilimumab 1 mg/kg was added on day 1 only. The primary trial endpoint was the major pathologic response (MPR) rate in the intention-to-treat population in each study arm. The trial treated 44 patients with operable NSCLC: some 23 were randomized to nivolumab monotherapy and some 21 to nivolumab plus ipilimumab. Matched pretherapy and resected tumor pairs were analyzed for seven patients: four treated with nivolumab and three with nivolumab plus ipilimumab. TCR repertoires in pretherapy (baseline) peripheral blood were compared with TCR repertoires in tumors resected at surgery after neoadjuvant immune checkpoint blockade.

The library was built by means of the immunoSEQ multiplex PCR assay. Turning to the authors' computational methods: Richness and clonality were used to summarize the repertoires, and clones that significantly expanded or contracted between pre- and post-therapy samples were identified. Not all clones reach the TCRdb copy of this immuneACCESS table, which keeps in-frame sequences only. Checked studies attribute under half of the gap to unresolved V genes and leave the rest unexplained. V and J calls and clone size follow that table, whereas D and trimming were derived from the DNA. Present in this sample are 25,000 to 35,000 clones, around 80% of which were seen just once. Roughly 5% of the sample goes to the ten largest clones. The time point label for this specimen denotes: at surgical resection after neoadjuvant nivolumab +/- ipilimumab. The samples were taken from NEOSTAR, a phase 2 randomized trial in operable NSCLC that tested neoadjuvant nivolumab or nivolumab plus ipilimumab, followed by surgery.

What the authors observed across the whole study: A small number of samples underwent TCR sequencing. Pretherapy blood TCR richness correlated positively with richness in tumors resected after neoadjuvant therapy (Spearman R ~ 0.8). No significant correlation was found between TCR clonality and pathologic tumor regression, and only one major-pathologic-response sample was available for the clonality analysis. TCR richness and clonality were greater in resected tumors than in tumor-adjacent uninvolved lung, and increases were seen in more dual-therapy-treated tumors. From pretherapy to surgery, tumor T-cell richness and clonality increased in three of three dual-therapy tumors but in only two of four nivolumab-treated tumors.

The receptor was isolated from an adult with non-small cell lung cancer. The material sequenced was tumor tissue, taken after neoadjuvant nivolumab, alone or with ipilimumab, at or shortly before surgery. The V gene is TRBV6-5 and the J gene is TRBJ2-5, and TRBD2 aligns with 7 junction nucleotides. The DNA is as follows: TGTGCCAGCAGACGAGCGGGGATCGAGACCCAGTACTTC. Translated, it gives CASRRAGIETQYF.